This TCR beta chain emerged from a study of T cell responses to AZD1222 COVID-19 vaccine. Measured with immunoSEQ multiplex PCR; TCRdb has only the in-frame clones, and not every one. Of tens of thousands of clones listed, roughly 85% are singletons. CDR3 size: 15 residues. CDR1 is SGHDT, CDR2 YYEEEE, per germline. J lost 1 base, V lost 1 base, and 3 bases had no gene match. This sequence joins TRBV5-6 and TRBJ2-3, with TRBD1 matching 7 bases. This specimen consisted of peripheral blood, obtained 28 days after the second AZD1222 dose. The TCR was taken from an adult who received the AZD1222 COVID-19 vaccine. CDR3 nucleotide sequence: TGTGCCAGCAGCTTGTTAGGGGGCGGCACAGATACGCAGTATTTT. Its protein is CASSLLGGGTDTQYF.